The 18 T cell receptor beta chains given below trace back to one sample, sequenced in a study of T cells in women clearing cervical HPV infection. The table came from immunoSEQ multiplex PCR; TCRdb's copy has only in-frame clones and leaves some out. This table holds tens of thousands of clones. The source material was blood buffy coat. The origin of the receptors is a woman aged 18 to 75 with a cervical HPV16 infection that either progressed to CIN3+ or cleared (not recorded which).

Comment on this clone: The DNA ends 3 residues before the CDR3 does, and the rest of the CDR3 is filled in from the germline J gene. The chain combines TRBV10-2 with TRBJ2-3; D perhaps matches TRBD2 (6 bases). This CDR3 is 14 amino acids long. V shed 3 bases and J shed 7 bases, with 14 bases lying between them. Germline CDR1 and CDR2: WSHSY and SAAADI. The chain's CDR3 is CASSEVADGNTQYF. CDR3 DNA, as far as it was read: TGCGCCAGCAGTGAAGTAGCGGATGGGAATACG.

Notes on this clone: With the read ending 3 residues before the CDR3 end, the germline J gene is used to fill in that end. J is TRBJ2-1 and V is TRBV7-3; 7 bases are a match to TRBD1. CDR3 length equals 12 residues. Germline CDR1 and CDR2: SGHTA and FQGTGA. Unmatched junction bases numbered 5, after V lost 7 bases and J lost 8 bases. Here the CDR3 reads CASKDRVHEQFF. The covered CDR3 bases are TGTGCCAGCAAAGACAGGGTCCATGAG.

About this clone: The CDR3 goes on 3 residues after the read ends, and that part is filled in from the germline J gene. The chain is built from TRBV19 and TRBJ1-6; maybe TRBD1 (5 bases). Trimming took off 8 bases at V and 7 bases at J, with 12 bases between the two ends. CDR1 is LNHDA and CDR2 is SQIVND in the germline V gene (reference sequence). CDR3 size: 13 residues. The sequenced part of the CDR3 DNA is TGTGCCAGTCGCGACAGTCGGAATTCACCC. This codes for CASRDSRNSP. The entire CDR3 protein reads CASRDSRNSPLHF.

A note on this clone: The CDR3 goes on 3 residues after the read ends, and that part is filled in from the germline J gene. The genes are TRBV19 and TRBJ2-2; 8 positions agree with TRBD1. J lost 8 bases, V lost 7 bases, and 15 bases had no gene match. The CDR3 has 16 amino acids. The germline gives CDR1 LNHDA, CDR2 SQIVND (reference sequence). The DNA read from the CDR3 is TGTGCCAGTACGACAGGGGACCTCCCGAATTTGGGGGAG. Encoded protein: CASTTGDLPNLGE. In full, the CDR3 is CASTTGDLPNLGELFF. The full variable domain, in which reference TRBV19 and TRBJ2-2 provide the parts outside the CDR3, is DGGITQSPKYLFRKEGQNVTLSCEQNLNHDAMYWYRQDPGQGLRLIYYSQIVNDFQKGDIAEGYSVSREKKESFPLTVTSAQKNPTAFYLCASTTGDLPNLGELFFGEGSRLTVL.

Worth noting for this clone: Read sequence stops 3 residues before the CDR3 end, and the germline J gene provides the missing end. V and J are TRBV20-1 and TRBJ2-6, with 11 bases fitting TRBD2. V shed 6 bases and J 1 base; nucleotides not matched to a gene: 20. The CDR3 contains 21 residues. Germline CDR1 reads DFQATT; CDR2 reads SNEGSKA (reference sequence). Partial CDR3 DNA: TGCAGTGCAAGACGTTTAGCGGGAGGGCCTAGGGCTACGTCTGGGGCCAACGTC. It yields the protein CSARRLAGGPRATSGANV. The whole CDR3 reads CSARRLAGGPRATSGANVLTF.

To note about this clone: The read halts 3 residues ahead of the CDR3 end, with the missing end drawn from the germline J gene. The rearrangement uses TRBV9 and TRBJ2-1, with 14 bases aligning to TRBD2. V shed 3 bases and J 7 bases; nucleotides not matched to a gene: 3. The CDR3 covers 15 residues. Germline-derived CDR1 and CDR2 are SGDLS and YYNGEE. The CDR3 loop reads CASSATSGGGNEQFF. Incomplete CDR3 DNA: TGTGCCAGCAGCGCGACTAGCGGGGGGGGGAATGAG.

Partial CDR3 DNA: TGTGCCAGCAGCTTGGAACCCCTTCAGGGGGCCTACGAG. Its translation is CASSLEPLQGAYE. The CDR3 in full is CASSLEPLQGAYEQYF. The V and J genes are TRBV7-8 and TRBJ2-7; TRBD1 agrees at 7 bases. The DNA ends 3 residues before the CDR3 does, and the rest of the CDR3 is filled in from the germline J gene. The junction had 10 bases not matched to a gene; V was cut back by 3 bases and J by 2 bases. Germline CDR1 SGHVS, CDR2 FQNEAQ. The CDR3 loop spans 16 amino acids.

The CDR3 DNA, read in part, is TGTGCCAGCAGCTTCCCAGGGGCCGCGGCTGAA. Its protein product is CASSFPGAAAE. The whole CDR3 protein is CASSFPGAAAEAFF. This chain uses TRBV5-5 with TRBJ1-1; D might be TRBD1 (6 bases). The sequenced fragment ends 3 residues before the CDR3 boundary, so the rest is inferred from the germline J gene. Trimming cost V 2 bases and J 6 bases, with 14 bases left between them. CDR1 SGHKS and CDR2 YYEKEE come from the germline V gene (reference sequence). The CDR3 has 14 residues. Based on the CDR3 plus reference TRBV5-5 and TRBJ1-1, the full variable domain is DAGVTQSPTHLIKTRGQQVTLRCSPISGHKSVSWYQQVLGQGPQFIFQYYEKEERGRGNFPDRFSARQFPNYSSELNVNALLLGDSALYLCASSFPGAAAEAFFGQGTRLTVV.

Of note for this clone: The read gets to within 3 residues of the CDR3 end, and the germline J gene fills in the rest. V is TRBV5-1 and J is TRBJ2-5, with D possibly matching TRBD2 (7 bases). V dropped 1 base and J dropped 2 bases, with 12 bases sitting between them. CDR1 SGHRS and CDR2 YFSETQ come from the germline V gene. CDR3 length: 15 residues. The sequenced part of the CDR3 DNA is TGCGCCAGCAGCTTGTGGGGGGGGGCTCAAGAGACC. Protein sequence: CASSLWGGAQET. The whole CDR3 protein is CASSLWGGAQETQYF.

Turning to this clone: The read stops 3 residues short of the end of the CDR3; the missing end is completed from the germline J gene. The rearrangement links TRBV6-2 or TRBV6-3 to TRBJ2-4, with D possibly matching TRBD1 (5 bases). The CDR3 totals 15 residues. Germline CDR1 and CDR2: MNHEY and SVGEGT. The CDR3 sequence: CASSYYQGFAGGQYF. CDR3 DNA (partial): TGTGCCAGCAGTTACTATCAGGGCTTCGCTGGTGGT.

To note about this clone: The read gets to within 3 residues of the CDR3 end, and the germline J gene fills in the rest. This chain joins TRBV30 and TRBJ2-7; TRBD2 matches at 16 bases. J gave up 5 bases and V 2 bases, and 15 bases lay outside the gene matches. The germline V gene encodes CDR1 GTSNPN and CDR2 SVGIG (reference sequence). This CDR3 has 19 amino acids. Partial CDR3 DNA: TGTGCCTGGAGTTCCCGGGGACTAGCGGGGGGGCTCGAGGGGGACGAG. This translates into CAWSSRGLAGGLEGDE. In full, the CDR3 reads CAWSSRGLAGGLEGDEQYF.

In the case of this clone: The CDR3 goes on 3 residues after the read ends, and that part is filled in from the germline J gene. This chain joins TRBV20-1 and TRBJ2-7, with 10 bases aligning to TRBD1. The CDR3 is 13 amino acids. Germline V gene lookup returns CDR1 DFQATT and CDR2 SNEGSKA (reference sequence). Trimming cost V 5 bases and J 3 bases; bases outside gene matches: 4. The CDR3 protein is CSAERDRGYEQYF. The part of the CDR3 DNA that was read is TGCAGTGCTGAACGGGACAGGGGCTACGAG.

In the case of this clone: Coverage ceases 3 residues before the CDR3 finishes, and the germline J gene fills in the end. V gene TRBV6-2 or TRBV6-3 combines with J gene TRBJ2-5; no definite D call. Germline V gives CDR1 MNHEY, CDR2 SVGEGT. The CDR3 contains 13 residues. V was clipped by 2 bases and J by 4 bases, with 8 bases between them. CDR3: CASSYLLGETQYF. The covered CDR3 bases are TGTGCCAGCAGTTACCTGCTCGGAGAGACC.

For this clone: Read data end 3 residues before the CDR3 end; the end is taken from the germline J gene. This chain uses TRBV5-1 with TRBJ1-1; TRBD1 might be the D (5 bases). Germline CDR1 and CDR2: SGHRS and YFSETQ. CDR3 length: 13 amino acids. CDR3 DNA, as far as it was read: TGCGCCAGCAGCTTGGAACGGGGGGTCGGA. Translated, it gives CASSLERGVG. The whole CDR3 protein reads CASSLERGVGAFF.

With regard to this clone: The CDR3 end lies 3 residues beyond the end of the read and is filled in from the germline J gene. V is TRBV19 and J is TRBJ2-2; 11 nucleotides agree with TRBD2. J gave up 4 bases and V 6 bases, and 10 bases lay outside the gene matches. Looked up from germline, CDR1 is LNHDA and CDR2 is SQIVND (reference sequence). This CDR3 has 17 residues. This chain's CDR3 is CASSPFSGGARTGELFF. The DNA read from the CDR3 is TGTGCCAGTAGCCCCTTTAGCGGGGGGGCCCGCACCGGGGAG.

About this clone itself: The read stops 3 residues short of the end of the CDR3; the missing end is completed from the germline J gene. This chain connects TRBV7-2 to TRBJ1-2; D gene ambiguous. The germline CDR1 and CDR2 sequences are SGHTA and FQGNSA. This CDR3 comprises 15 residues. The CDR3 loop reads CASSSTSGRPYDYTF. The sequenced part of the CDR3 DNA is TGTGCCAGCAGCTCTACTAGCGGTAGACCCTACGAC.

Remarks on this clone: Germline and junction disagree at one end, which may indicate a read error. The CDR3 end lies 3 residues beyond the end of the read and is filled in from the germline J gene. The identical CDR3 is also encoded by other nucleotide sequences in the sample. The chain links TRBV19 to TRBJ1-3, with 7 positions matching TRBD1. CDR3 length equals 13 residues. Per germline, CDR1 LNHDA and CDR2 SQIVND (reference sequence). The CDR3 is CASSGTAGNTIYF. The sequenced part of the CDR3 DNA is TGTGCCAGTAGTGGGACAGCCGGAAACACT.

About this clone itself: The read is 3 residues too short to cover the CDR3 end, so that end is filled in from the germline J gene. J is TRBJ2-3 and V is TRBV18, with 7 bases matching TRBD1. Germline loops: CDR1 KGHSH, CDR2 LQKENI. The CDR3 covers 15 residues. The part of the CDR3 DNA that was read is TGTGCCAGCTCAACCTACAGGGGTCTAGAGGAGACG. Residues: CASSTYRGLEET. The full CDR3 sequence reads CASSTYRGLEETQYF.